This T cell receptor (beta chain) was profiled in a study of blood T cell repertoires in COVID-19. The CDR3 has 17 residues. J was trimmed by 2 bases and V by 6 bases; bases with no gene match: 12. Germline V gene data show CDR1 as LNHDA and CDR2 as SQIVND (reference sequence). In the original workflow: Researchers report that nucleated cell counts were estimated from reference gene primer amplification. TCRdb keeps only in-frame clones here, not all; method: immunoSEQ multiplex PCR. V, J and clone size are taken as reported in that table, and D and trimming were inferred from the DNA itself. The table has about 220,000 clones, 70% to 85% seen once; the top ten hold 3% to 4%.

The receptor comes from a woman between 55 and 75 years old who had recovered from COVID-19. The rearrangement uses TRBV19 and TRBJ1-2, with 10 bases aligning to TRBD1. Material for sequencing was PBMCs or T cells enriched from blood (not recorded which). The CDR3 DNA follows: TGTGCCAGTAGGAGGGGGGACAGGGGTCTTTCCAACTATGGCTACACCTTC. Translating it yields CASRRGDRGLSNYGYTF.